This T cell receptor (beta chain) came from a study of OX40 agonist ivuxolimab in advanced cancers. Study background: Intravenous ivuxolimab was administered to patients every 2 weeks at 0.01 to 10 mg/kg. Enrolled patients in dose escalation had cancers that were hepatocellular carcinoma, melanoma, renal cell or head and neck cancer. The study's findings and limits: The authors did not determine the antigen specificity of the expanded peripheral T cells. Certain nonresponding patients likewise had low normalized T-cell clonal expansion.

A remark on this clone: The antigen remains undetermined.

Some clones are missing from TCRdb's copy, which holds only in-frame ones; the method was immunoSEQ multiplex PCR. The data show 30,000 to 35,000 clones, about 80% seen once. Trimming shortened V by 3 bases and J by 10 bases, and 5 bases separated the two germline ends. The CDR3 is 11 residues long. The V call is TRBV5-3, the J call TRBJ1-6; D gene uncertain. TRBV5-3 is an ORF; its function is uncertain. Sequencing was performed on CD4+ or CD8+ T cells sorted from blood, taken in a trial of the OX40 agonist ivuxolimab. The sequence derives from an adult with an advanced solid tumor such as melanoma, head and neck, liver or kidney cancer. CDR3 in amino acids: CARSSLSPLHF. The CDR3 nucleotides read TGTGCCAGAAGCTCACTCTCACCCCTCCACTTT.